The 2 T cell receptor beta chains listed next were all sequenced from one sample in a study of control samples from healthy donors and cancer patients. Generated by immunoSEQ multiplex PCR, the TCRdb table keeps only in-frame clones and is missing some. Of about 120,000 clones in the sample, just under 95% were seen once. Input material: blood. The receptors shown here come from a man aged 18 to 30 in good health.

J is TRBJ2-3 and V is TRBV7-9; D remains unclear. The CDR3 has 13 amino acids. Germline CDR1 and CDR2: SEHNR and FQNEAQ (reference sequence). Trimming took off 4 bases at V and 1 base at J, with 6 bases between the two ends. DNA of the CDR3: TGTGCCAGCAGCTCTGGTGGCACAGATACGCAGTATTTT. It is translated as CASSSGGTDTQYF.

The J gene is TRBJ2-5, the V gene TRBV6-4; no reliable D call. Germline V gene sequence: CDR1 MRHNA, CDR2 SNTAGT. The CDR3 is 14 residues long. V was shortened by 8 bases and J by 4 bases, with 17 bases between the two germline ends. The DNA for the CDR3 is TGTGCCAGCCTATTCGGATCTATCAGAGAGACCCAGTACTTC. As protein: CASLFGSIRETQYF.